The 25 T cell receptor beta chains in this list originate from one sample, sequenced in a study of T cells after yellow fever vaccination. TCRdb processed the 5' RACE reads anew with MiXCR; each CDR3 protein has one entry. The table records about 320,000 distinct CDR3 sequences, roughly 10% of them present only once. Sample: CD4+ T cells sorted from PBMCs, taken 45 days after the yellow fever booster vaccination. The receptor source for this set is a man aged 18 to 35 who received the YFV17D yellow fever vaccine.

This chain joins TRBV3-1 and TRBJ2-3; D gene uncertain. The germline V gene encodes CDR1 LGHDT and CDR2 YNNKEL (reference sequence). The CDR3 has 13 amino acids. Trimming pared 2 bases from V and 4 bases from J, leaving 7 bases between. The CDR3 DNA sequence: TGTGCCAGCAGCCAAAGTGTGGCAGATACGCAGTATTTT. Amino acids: CASSQSVADTQYF.

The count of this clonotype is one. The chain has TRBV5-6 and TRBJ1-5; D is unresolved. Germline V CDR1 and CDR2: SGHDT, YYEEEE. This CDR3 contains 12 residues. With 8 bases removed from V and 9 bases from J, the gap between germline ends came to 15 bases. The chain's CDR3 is CASGPRLGPQHF. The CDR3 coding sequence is TGTGCCAGTGGACCCCGATTGGGGCCCCAGCATTTT. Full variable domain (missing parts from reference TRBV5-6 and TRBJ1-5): DAGVTQSPTHLIKTRGQQVTLRCSPKSGHDTVSWYQQALGQGPQFIFQYYEEEERQRGNFPDRFSGHQFPNYSSELNVNALLLGDSALYLCASGPRLGPQHFGDGTRLSIL.

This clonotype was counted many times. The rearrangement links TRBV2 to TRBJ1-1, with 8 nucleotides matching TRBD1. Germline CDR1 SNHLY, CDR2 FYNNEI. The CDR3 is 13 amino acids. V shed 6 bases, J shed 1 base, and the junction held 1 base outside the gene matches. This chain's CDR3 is CASSGQGNTEAFF. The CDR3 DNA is TGTGCCAGCAGCGGACAGGGGAACACTGAAGCTTTCTTT.

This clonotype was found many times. The CDR3 is CSARSAESTDTQYF. The DNA of the CDR3 is TGCAGTGCTCGTTCGGCGGAGAGCACAGATACGCAGTATTTT. The rearrangement links TRBV20-1 to TRBJ2-3; no firm D call. Trimming removed 5 bases from V and 0 bases from J, with 12 bases in between. CDR3 length: 14 residues. From germline, CDR1 is DFQATT and CDR2 SNEGSKA (reference sequence).

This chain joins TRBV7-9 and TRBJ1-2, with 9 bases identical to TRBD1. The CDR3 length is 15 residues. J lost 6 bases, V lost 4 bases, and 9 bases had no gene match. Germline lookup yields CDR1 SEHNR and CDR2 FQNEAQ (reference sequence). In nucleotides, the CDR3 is TGTGCCAGCAGCTATACCGGGACAGGGAGGCATGGCTACACCTTC. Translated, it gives CASSYTGTGRHGYTF.

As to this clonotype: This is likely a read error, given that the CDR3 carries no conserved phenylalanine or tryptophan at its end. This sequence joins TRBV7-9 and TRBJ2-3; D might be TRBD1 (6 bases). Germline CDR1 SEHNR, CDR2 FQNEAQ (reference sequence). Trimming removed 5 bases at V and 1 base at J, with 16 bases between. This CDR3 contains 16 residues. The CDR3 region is CASSPPGGRGTDTQYS. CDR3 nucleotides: TGTGCCAGCAGCCCCCCTGGGGGCAGGGGCACAGATACGCAGTATTCT.

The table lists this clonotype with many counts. The CDR3 is CASSSQGAGTDTQYF. As DNA, the CDR3 is TGTGCCAGCAGCTCCCAGGGGGCCGGCACAGATACGCAGTATTTT. The chain uses TRBV7-2 and TRBJ2-3, with 8 bases aligning to TRBD1. This CDR3 is 15 amino acids long. The V and J ends lost 4 bases and 1 base, in that order; junction bases with no gene match: 4. Germline values: CDR1 SGHTA, CDR2 FQGNSA.

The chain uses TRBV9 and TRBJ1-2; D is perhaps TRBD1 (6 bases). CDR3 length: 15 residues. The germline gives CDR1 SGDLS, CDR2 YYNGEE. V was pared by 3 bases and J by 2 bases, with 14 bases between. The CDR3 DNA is TGTGCCAGCAGCGCCGACACAGGGCCCAACTATGGCTACACCTTC. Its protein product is CASSADTGPNYGYTF. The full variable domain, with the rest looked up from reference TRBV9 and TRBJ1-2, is DSGVTQTPKHLITATGQRVTLRCSPRSGDLSVYWYQQSLDQGLQFLIQYYNGEERAKGNILERFSAQQFPDLHSELNLSSLELGDSALYFCASSADTGPNYGYTFGSGTRLTVV.

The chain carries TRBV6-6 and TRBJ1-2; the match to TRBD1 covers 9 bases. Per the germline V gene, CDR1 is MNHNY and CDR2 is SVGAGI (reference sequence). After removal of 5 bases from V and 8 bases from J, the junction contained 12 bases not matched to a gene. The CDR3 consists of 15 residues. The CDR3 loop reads CASSAPLTGTGGYTF. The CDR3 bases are TGTGCCAGCAGTGCACCTTTGACAGGGACAGGGGGCTACACCTTC.

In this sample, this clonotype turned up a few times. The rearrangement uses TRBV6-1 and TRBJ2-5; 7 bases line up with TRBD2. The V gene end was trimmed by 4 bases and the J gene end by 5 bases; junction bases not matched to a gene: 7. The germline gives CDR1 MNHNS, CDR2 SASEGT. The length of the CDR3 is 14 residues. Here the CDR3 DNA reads TGTGCCAGCAGTGGGACCCACGGGGGGGAGACCCAGTACTTC. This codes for CASSGTHGGETQYF.

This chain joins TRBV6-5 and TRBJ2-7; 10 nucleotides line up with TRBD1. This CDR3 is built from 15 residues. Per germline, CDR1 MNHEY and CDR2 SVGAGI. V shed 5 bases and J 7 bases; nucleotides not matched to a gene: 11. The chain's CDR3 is CASSPSGTGDWEQYV. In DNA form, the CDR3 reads TGTGCCAGCAGTCCCTCCGGGACAGGGGATTGGGAGCAGTACGTC.

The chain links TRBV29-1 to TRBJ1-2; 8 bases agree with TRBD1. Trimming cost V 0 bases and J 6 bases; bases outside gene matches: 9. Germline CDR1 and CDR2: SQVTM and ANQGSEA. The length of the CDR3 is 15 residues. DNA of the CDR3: TGCAGCGTTGAAGACAGGACAGGGAGACTAAATGGCTACACCTTC. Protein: CSVEDRTGRLNGYTF.

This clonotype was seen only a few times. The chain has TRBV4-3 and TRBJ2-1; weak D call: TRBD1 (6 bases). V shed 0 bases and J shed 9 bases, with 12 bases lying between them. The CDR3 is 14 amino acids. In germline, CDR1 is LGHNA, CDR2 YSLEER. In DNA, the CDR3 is TGCGCCAGCAGCCAAGAGGGGGCTGATTCTGAGCAGTTCTTC. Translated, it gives CASSQEGADSEQFF.

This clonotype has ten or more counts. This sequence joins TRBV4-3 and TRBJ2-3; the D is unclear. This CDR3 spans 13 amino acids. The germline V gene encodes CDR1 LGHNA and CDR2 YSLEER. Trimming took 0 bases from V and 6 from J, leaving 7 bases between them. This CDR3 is CASSQDFGDTQYF. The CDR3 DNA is TGCGCCAGCAGCCAAGATTTCGGGGATACGCAGTATTTT.

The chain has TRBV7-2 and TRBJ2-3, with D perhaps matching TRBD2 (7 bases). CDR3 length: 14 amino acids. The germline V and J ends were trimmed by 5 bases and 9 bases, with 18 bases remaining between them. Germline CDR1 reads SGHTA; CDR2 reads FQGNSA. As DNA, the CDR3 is TGTGCCAGCAGCCCCTTGGGGGGGGGGCGCACGCAGTATTTT. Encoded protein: CASSPLGGGRTQYF.

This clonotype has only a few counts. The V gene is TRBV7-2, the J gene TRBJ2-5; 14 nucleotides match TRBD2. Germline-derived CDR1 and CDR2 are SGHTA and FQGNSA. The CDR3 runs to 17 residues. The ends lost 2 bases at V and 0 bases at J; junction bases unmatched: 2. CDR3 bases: TGTGCCAGCAGCTTAAGGACTAGCGGGGGGTACCAAGAGACCCAGTACTTC. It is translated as CASSLRTSGGYQETQYF. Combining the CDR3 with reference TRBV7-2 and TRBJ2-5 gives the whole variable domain GAGVSQSPSNKVTEKGKDVELRCDPISGHTALYWYRQSLGQGLEFLIYFQGNSAPDKSGLPSDRFSAERTGGSVSTLTIQRTQQEDSAVYLCASSLRTSGGYQETQYFGPGTRLLVL.

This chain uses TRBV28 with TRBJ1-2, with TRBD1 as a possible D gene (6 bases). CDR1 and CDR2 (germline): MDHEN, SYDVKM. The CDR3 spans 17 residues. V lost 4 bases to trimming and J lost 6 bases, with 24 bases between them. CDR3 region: CASSSYSRGASGNGYTF. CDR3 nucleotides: TGTGCCAGCAGTTCATATTCGAGGGGGGCGAGTGGCAATGGCTACACCTTC.

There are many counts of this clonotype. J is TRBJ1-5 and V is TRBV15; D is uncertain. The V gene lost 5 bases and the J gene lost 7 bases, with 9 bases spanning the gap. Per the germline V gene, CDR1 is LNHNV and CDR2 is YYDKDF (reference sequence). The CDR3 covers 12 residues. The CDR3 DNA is TGTGCCACCAGCCCCCAGGACCAGCCCCAGCATTTT. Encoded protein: CATSPQDQPQHF. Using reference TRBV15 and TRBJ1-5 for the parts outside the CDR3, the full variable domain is DAMVIQNPRYQVTQFGKPVTLSCSQTLNHNVMYWYQQKSSQAPKLLFHYYDKDFNNEADTPDNFQSRRPNTSFCFLDIRSPGLGDTAMYLCATSPQDQPQHFGDGTRLSIL.

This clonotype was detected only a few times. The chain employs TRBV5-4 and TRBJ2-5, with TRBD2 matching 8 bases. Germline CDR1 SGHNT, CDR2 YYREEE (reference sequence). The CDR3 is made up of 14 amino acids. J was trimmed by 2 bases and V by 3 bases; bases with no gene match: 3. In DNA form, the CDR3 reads TGTGCCAGCAGCTCCGGGACTAGACAAGAGACCCAGTACTTC. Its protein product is CASSSGTRQETQYF. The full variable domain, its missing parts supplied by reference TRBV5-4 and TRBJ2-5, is ETGVTQSPTHLIKTRGQQVTLRCSSQSGHNTVSWYQQALGQGPQFIFQYYREEENGRGNFPPRFSGLQFPNYSSELNVNALELDDSALYLCASSSGTRQETQYFGPGTRLLVL.

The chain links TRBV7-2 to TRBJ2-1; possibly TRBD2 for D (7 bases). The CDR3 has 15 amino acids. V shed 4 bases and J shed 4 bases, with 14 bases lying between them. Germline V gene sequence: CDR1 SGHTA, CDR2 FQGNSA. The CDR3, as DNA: TGTGCCAGCAGCTCAACCCGGGGGGCATACAATGAGCAGTTCTTC. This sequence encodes CASSSTRGAYNEQFF.

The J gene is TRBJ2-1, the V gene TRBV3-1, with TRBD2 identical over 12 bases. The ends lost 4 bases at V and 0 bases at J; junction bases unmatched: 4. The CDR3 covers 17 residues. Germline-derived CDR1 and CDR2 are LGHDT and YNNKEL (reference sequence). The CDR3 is CASSLRTSGTSYNEQFF. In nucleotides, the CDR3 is TGTGCCAGCAGCCTCCGGACTAGCGGGACCTCCTACAATGAGCAGTTCTTC.

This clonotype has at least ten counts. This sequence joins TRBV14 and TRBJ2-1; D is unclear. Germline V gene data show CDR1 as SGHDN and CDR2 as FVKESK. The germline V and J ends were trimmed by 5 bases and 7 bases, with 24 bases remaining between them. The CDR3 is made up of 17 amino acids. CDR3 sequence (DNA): TGTGCCAGCAGCGCCCGCAGGTTAGCCGTTTCAAGGAATGAGCAGTTCTTC. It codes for CASSARRLAVSRNEQFF.

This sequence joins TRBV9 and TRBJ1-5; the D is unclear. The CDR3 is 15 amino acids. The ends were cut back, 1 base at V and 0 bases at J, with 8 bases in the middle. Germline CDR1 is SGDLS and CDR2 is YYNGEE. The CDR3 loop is CASSVSSDSNQPQHF. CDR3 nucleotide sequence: TGTGCCAGCAGCGTAAGTTCGGATAGCAATCAGCCCCAGCATTTT.

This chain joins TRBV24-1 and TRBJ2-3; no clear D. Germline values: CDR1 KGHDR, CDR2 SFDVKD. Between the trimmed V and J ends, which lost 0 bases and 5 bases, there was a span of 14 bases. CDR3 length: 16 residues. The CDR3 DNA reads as TGTGCCACCAGTGATTTGTTGGCGGATCGTGGAGATACGCAGTATTTT. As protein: CATSDLLADRGDTQYF.

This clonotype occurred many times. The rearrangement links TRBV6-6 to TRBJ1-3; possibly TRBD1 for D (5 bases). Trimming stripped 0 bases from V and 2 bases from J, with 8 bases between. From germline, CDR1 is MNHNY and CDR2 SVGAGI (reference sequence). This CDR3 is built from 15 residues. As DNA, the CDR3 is TGTGCCAGCAGTTACTCGCAGGGCGCTGGAAACACCATATATTTT. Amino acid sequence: CASSYSQGAGNTIYF.